This T cell receptor (beta chain) appears in the sequencing data of a study of OX40 agonist ivuxolimab in advanced cancers. Data came from immunoSEQ multiplex PCR; TCRdb stores just in-frame clones and leaves some out. This sample has tens of thousands of clones, with 80% to 90% found just once. Germline values: CDR1 SQVTM, CDR2 ANQGSEA. Trimming cost V 0 bases and J 2 bases, with 5 bases left between them. The CDR3 covers 12 residues. The TCR comes from an adult with an advanced solid tumor such as melanoma, head and neck, liver or kidney cancer. Here the sequenced sample was CD4+ or CD8+ T cells sorted from blood, taken in a trial of the OX40 agonist ivuxolimab. The chain recombines TRBV29-1 with TRBJ2-7; D is unclear. CDR3 sequence reads: CSVEEDTYEQYF. For the CDR3, the DNA is TGCAGCGTTGAAGAAGATACCTACGAGCAGTACTTC.